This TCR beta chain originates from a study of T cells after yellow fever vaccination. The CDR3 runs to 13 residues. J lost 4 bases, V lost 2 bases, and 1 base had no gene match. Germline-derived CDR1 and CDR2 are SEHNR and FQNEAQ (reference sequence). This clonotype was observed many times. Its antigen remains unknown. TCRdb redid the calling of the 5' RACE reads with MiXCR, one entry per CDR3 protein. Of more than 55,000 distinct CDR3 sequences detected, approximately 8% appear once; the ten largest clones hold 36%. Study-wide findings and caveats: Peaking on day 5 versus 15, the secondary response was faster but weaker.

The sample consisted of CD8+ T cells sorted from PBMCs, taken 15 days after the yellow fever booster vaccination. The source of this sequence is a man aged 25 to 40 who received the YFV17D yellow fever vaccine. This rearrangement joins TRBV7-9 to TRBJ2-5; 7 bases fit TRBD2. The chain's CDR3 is CASSLTSVETQYF. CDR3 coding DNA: TGTGCCAGCAGCTTAACTAGCGTAGAGACCCAGTACTTC.